The clone carrying this T cell receptor (beta chain) was seen repeatedly, ten times or more. The sample is drawn from a study of low-dose radiotherapy and immunotherapy resistance in tumors. Study summary: The drug cyclophosphamide was given into a vein at 200 mg/m2 every two weeks, one day before radiation and immunotherapy.

Time point noted: before trial treatment. Donors were dosed with nivolumab and ipilimumab; they also received aspirin, low-dose cyclophosphamide and low-dose radiotherapy. The CDR3 totals 15 residues. Trimming cost V 4 bases and J 2 bases, with 12 bases left between them. Gene-specific TRAV and TRBV primers were used for first-strand cDNA, covering alpha and beta chains. Both a constant-region primer and a V-primer adapter served to amplify TCRs across roughly 20 PCR cycles. TCRdb re-called the reads through MiXCR, storing one row per CDR3 protein. The data hold under 90,000 distinct CDR3 sequences, with roughly a sixth observed a single time.

The specimen comprised PBMCs, sampled before treatment. The sequence was collected from a male donor with prostate cancer. The V call is TRBV12-3 or TRBV12-4, the J call TRBJ2-1; TRBD1 is a possible D gene (6 bases). The DNA for the CDR3 is TGTGCCAGCAGTTCCACACGGACAGCCTACAATGAGCAGTTCTTC. Its translation is CASSSTRTAYNEQFF.